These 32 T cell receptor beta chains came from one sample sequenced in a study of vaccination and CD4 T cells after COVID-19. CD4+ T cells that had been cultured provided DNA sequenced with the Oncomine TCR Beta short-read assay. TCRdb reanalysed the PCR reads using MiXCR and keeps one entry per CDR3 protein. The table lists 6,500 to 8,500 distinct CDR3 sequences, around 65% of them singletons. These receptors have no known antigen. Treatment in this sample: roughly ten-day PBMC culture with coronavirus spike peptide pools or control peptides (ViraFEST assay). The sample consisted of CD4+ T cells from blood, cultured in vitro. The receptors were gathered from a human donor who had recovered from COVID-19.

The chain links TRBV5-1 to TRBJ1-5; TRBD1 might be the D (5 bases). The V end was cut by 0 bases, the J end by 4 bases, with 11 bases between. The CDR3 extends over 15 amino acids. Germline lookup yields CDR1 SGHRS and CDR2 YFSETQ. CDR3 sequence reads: CASSLEGVGNQPQHF. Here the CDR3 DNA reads TGCGCCAGCAGCTTGGAAGGGGTTGGGAATCAGCCCCAGCATTTT.

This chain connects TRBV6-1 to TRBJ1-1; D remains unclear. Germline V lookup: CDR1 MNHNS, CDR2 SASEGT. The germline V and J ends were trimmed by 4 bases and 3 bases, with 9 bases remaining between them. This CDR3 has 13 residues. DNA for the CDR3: TGTGCCAGCAGTGCCCGGTGGGACACTGAAGCTTTCTTT. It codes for CASSARWDTEAFF.

CDR3: CASSSATDTQYF. The CDR3 DNA is TGTGCCAGCAGCTCGGCCACAGATACGCAGTATTTT. The chain uses TRBV7-3 and TRBJ2-3; D is unresolved. The V and J ends lost 4 bases and 2 bases respectively, with 4 bases between them. CDR3 length equals 12 residues. CDR1 is SGHTA and CDR2 is FQGTGA in the germline V gene. Complete variable domain (other parts from reference TRBV7-3 and TRBJ2-3): GAGVSQTPSNKVTEKGKYVELRCDPISGHTALYWYRQSLGQGPEFLIYFQGTGAADDSGLPNDRFFAVRPEGSVSTLKIQRTERGDSAVYLCASSSATDTQYFGPGTRLTVL.

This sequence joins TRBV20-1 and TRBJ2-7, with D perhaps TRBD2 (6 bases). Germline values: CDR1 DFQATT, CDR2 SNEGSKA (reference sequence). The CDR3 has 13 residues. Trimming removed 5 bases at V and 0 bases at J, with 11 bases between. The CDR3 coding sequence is TGCAGTGCTTACCGGGACTCCTCCTACGAGCAGTACTTC. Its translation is CSAYRDSSYEQYF.

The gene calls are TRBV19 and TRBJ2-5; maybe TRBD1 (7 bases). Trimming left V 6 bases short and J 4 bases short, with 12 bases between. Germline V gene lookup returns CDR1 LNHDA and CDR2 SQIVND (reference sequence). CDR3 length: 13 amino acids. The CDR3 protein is CASRRQGLETQYF. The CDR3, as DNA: TGTGCCAGTAGAAGACAGGGACTAGAGACCCAGTACTTC.

The CDR3 sequence: CSTYGGSTGNTIYF. The CDR3 coding sequence is TGCAGTACTTACGGGGGCTCAACTGGAAACACCATATATTTT. The genes are TRBV20-1 and TRBJ1-3, with D possibly TRBD1 on 6 matching bases. Trimming left V 8 bases short and J 2 bases short, with 16 bases between. The germline gives CDR1 DFQATT, CDR2 SNEGSKA (reference sequence). The CDR3 contains 14 residues.

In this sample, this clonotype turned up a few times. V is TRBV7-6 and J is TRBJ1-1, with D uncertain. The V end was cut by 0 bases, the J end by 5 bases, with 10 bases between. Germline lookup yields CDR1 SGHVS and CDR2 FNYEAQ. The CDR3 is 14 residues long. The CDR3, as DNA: TGTGCCAGCAGCTTAGCGCTGGGGTGGACTGAAGCTTTCTTT. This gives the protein CASSLALGWTEAFF.

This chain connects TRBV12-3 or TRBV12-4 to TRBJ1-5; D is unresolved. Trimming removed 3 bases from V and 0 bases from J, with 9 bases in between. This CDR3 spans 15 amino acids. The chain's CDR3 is CASSFGGLSNQPQHF. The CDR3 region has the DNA TGTGCCAGCAGTTTTGGAGGGCTTAGCAATCAGCCCCAGCATTTT.

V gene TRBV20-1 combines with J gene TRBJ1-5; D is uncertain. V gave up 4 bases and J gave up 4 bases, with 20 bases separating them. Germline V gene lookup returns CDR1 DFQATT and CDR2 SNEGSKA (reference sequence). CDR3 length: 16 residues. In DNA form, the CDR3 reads TGCAGTGCTACCGAGGGAAGCCATGGGTCAAATCAGCCCCAGCATTTT. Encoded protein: CSATEGSHGSNQPQHF.

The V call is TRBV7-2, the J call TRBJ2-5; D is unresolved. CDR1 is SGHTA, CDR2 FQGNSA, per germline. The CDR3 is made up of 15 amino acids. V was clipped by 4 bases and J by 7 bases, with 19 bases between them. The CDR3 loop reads CASSSAVRRSGTQYF. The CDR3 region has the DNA TGTGCCAGCAGCTCAGCAGTCAGAAGGTCTGGGACCCAGTACTTC.

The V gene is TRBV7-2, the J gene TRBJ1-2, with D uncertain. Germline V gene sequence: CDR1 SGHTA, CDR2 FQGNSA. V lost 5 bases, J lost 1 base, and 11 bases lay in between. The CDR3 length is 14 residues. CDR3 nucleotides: TGTGCCAGCAGCCCCGCAGGAGTTAACTATGGCTACACCTTC. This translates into CASSPAGVNYGYTF.

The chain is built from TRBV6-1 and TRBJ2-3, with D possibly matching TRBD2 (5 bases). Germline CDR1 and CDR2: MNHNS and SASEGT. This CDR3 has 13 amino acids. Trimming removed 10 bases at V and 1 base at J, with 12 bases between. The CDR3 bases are TGTGCCACCCTCACCGGGGGCACAGATACGCAGTATTTT. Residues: CATLTGGTDTQYF.

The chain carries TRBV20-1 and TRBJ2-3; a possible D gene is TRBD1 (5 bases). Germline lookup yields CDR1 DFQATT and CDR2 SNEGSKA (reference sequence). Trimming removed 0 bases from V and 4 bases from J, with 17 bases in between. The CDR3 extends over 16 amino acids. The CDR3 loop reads CSARDFGAGHADTQYF. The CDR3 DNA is TGCAGTGCTAGAGATTTTGGGGCCGGACACGCAGATACGCAGTATTTT.

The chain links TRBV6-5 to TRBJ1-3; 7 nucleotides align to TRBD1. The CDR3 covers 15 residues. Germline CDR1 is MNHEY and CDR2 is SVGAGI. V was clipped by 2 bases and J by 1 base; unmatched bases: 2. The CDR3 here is CASSYDRASGNTIYF. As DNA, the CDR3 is TGTGCCAGCAGTTACGACAGGGCTTCTGGAAACACCATATATTTT.

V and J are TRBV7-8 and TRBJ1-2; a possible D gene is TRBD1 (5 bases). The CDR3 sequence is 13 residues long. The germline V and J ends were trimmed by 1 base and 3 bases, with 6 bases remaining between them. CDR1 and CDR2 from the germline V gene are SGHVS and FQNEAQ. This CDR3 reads CASSLGQYYGYTF. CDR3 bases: TGTGCCAGCAGCTTAGGACAGTACTATGGCTACACCTTC.

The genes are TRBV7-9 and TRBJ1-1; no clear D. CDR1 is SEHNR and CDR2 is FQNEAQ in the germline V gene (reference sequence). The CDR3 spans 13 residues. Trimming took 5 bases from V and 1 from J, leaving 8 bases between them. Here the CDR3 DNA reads TGTGCCAGCAGCCCGATCTGGAACACTGAAGCTTTCTTT. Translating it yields CASSPIWNTEAFF.

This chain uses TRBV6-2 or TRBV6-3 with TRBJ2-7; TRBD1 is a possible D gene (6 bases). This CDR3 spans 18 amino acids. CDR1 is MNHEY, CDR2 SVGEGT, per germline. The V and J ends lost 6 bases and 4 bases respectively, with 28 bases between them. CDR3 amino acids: CASSWQPYPRDKWYEQYF. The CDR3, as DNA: TGTGCCAGCAGCTGGCAGCCTTACCCACGGGACAAATGGTACGAGCAGTACTTC.

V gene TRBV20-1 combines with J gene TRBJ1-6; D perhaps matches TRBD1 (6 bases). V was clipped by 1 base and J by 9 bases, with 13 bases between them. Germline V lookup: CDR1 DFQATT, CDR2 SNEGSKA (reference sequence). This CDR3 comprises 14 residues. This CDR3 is CSARGRGAGSPLHF. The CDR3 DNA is TGCAGTGCTAGAGGTCGGGGGGCTGGTTCACCCCTCCACTTT.

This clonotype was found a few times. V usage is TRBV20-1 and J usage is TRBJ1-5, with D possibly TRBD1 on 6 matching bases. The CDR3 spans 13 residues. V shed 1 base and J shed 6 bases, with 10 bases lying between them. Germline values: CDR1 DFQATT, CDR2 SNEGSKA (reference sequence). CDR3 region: CSARGWGAQPQHF. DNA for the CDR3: TGCAGTGCTAGAGGGTGGGGGGCTCAGCCCCAGCATTTT.

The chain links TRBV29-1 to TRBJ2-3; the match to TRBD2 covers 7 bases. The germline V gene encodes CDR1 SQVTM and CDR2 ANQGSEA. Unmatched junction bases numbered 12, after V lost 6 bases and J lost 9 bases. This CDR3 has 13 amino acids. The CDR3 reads CSVEKTILATQYF. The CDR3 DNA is TGCAGCGTCGAAAAGACGATACTAGCGACGCAGTATTTT.

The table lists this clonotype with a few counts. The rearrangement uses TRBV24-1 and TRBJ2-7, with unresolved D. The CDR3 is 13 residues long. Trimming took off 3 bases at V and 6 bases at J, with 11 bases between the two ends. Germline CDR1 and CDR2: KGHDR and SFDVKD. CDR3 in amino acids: CATSDPRLGEQYF. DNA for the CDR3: TGTGCCACCAGTGATCCCCGCCTGGGCGAGCAGTACTTC.

The CDR3 sequence is CASSSSDRPLRGGYTF. As DNA, the CDR3 is TGTGCCAGCAGCTCCTCGGACAGGCCCTTGAGGGGTGGCTACACCTTC. The chain uses TRBV7-9 and TRBJ1-2; 7 nucleotides align to TRBD1. Germline values: CDR1 SEHNR, CDR2 FQNEAQ (reference sequence). Trimming took 4 bases from V and 7 from J; bases not matched to a gene: 15. There are 16 residues in the CDR3.

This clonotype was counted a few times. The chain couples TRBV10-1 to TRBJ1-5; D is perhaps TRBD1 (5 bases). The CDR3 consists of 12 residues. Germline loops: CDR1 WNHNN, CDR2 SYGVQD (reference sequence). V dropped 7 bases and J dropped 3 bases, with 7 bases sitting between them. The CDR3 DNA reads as TGCGCCAGCATAGGGGCCAATCAGCCCCAGCATTTT. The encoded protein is CASIGANQPQHF.

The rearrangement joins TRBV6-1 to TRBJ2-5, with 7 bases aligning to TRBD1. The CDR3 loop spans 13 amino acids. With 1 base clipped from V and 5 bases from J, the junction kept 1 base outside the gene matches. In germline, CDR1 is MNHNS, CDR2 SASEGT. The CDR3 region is CASSEDRGETQYF. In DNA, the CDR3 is TGTGCCAGCAGTGAAGACAGGGGTGAGACCCAGTACTTC.

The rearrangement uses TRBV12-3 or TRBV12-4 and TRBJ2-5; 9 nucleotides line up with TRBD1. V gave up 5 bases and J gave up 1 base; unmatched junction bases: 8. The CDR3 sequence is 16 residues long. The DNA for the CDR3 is TGTGCCAGCAGTCACGGGACAGGGACAGCCCAAGAGACCCAGTACTTC. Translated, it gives CASSHGTGTAQETQYF.

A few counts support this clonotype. CDR3: CASSQNGYGYTF. The CDR3 bases are TGTGCCAGCAGCCAAAATGGCTATGGCTACACCTTC. This chain links TRBV14 with TRBJ1-2; D gene unclear. The CDR3 spans 12 residues. Germline assignment: CDR1 SGHDN and CDR2 FVKESK. V dropped 2 bases and J dropped 4 bases, with 5 bases sitting between them.

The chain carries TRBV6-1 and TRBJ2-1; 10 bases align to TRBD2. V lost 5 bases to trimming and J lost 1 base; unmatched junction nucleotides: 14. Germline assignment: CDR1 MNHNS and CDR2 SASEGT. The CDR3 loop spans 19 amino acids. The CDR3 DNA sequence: TGTGCCAGCAGTCCGACCGATGTTCTAGCGGGGGAGTCCTACAATGAGCAGTTCTTC. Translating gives CASSPTDVLAGESYNEQFF.

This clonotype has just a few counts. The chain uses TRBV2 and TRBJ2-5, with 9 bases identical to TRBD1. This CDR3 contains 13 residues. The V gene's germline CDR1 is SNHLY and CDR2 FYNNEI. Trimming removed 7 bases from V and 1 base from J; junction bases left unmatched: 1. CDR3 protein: CASNRGPQETQYF. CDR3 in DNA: TGTGCCAGCAACAGGGGGCCCCAAGAGACCCAGTACTTC.

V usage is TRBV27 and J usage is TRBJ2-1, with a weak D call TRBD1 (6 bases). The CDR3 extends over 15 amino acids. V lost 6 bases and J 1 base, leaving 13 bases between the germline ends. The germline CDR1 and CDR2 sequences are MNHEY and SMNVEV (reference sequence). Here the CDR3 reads CASSRGGRSYNEQFF. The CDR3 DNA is TGTGCCAGCAGCAGGGGTGGAAGGTCCTACAATGAGCAGTTCTTC.

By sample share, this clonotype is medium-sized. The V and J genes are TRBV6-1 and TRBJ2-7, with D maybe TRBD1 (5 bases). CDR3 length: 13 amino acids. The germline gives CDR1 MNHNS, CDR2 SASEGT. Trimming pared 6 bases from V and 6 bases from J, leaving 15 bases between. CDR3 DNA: TGTGCCAGCAGATTCCAGGGCGGCGGCGAGCAGTACTTC. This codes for CASRFQGGGEQYF.

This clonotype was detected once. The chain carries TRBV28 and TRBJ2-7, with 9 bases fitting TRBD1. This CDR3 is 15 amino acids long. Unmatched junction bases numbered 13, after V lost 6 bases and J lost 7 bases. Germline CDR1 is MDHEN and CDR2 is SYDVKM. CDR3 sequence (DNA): TGTGCCAGCAGCCCTCCCGGGACAGGGCGATATGAGCAGTACTTC. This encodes CASSPPGTGRYEQYF.

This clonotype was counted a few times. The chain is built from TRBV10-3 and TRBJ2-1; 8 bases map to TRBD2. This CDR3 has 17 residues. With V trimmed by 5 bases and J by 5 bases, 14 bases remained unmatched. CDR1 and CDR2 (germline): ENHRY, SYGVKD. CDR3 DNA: TGTGCCATCAGTCCTTCGAACCTAGCGGGTGCGAACAATGAGCAGTTCTTC. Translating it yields CAISPSNLAGANNEQFF.